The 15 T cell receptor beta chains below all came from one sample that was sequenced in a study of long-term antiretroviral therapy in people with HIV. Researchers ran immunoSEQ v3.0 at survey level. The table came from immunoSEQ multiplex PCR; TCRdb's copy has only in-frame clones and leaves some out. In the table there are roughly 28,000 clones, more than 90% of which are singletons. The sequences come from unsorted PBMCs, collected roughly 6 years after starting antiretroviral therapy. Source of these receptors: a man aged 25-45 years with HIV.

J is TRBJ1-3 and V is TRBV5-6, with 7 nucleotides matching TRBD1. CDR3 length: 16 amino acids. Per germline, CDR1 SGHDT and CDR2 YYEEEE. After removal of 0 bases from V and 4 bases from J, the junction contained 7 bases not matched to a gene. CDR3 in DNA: TGTGCCAGCAGCTTGGTGTCCTGGACAGGCGGAAACACCATATATTTT. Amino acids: CASSLVSWTGGNTIYF.

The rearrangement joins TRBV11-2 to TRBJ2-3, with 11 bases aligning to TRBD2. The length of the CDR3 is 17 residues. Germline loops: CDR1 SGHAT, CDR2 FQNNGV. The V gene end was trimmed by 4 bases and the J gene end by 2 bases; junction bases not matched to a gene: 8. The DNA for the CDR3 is TGTGCCAGCAGCTCCAAGGGACTAGCGGACTCCACAGATACGCAGTATTTT. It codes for CASSSKGLADSTDTQYF.

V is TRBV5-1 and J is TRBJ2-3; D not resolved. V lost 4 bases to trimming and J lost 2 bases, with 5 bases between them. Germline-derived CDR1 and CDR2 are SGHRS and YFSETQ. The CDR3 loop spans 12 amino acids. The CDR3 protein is CASSPPTDTQYF. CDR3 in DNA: TGCGCCAGCAGCCCTCCCACAGATACGCAGTATTTT.

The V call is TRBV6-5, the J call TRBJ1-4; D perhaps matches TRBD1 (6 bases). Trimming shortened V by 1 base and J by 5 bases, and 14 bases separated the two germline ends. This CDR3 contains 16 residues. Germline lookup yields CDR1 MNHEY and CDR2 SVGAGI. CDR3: CASSYFGGLPNEKLFF. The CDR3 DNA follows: TGTGCCAGCAGTTACTTCGGGGGCCTCCCCAATGAAAAACTGTTTTTT.

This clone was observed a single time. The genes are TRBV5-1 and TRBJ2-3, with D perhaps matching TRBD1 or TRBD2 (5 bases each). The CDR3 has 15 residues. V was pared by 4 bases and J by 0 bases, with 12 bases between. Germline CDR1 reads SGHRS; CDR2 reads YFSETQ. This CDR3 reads CASSRRDGSTDTQYF. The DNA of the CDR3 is TGCGCCAGCAGCAGACGGGACGGTAGCACAGATACGCAGTATTTT.

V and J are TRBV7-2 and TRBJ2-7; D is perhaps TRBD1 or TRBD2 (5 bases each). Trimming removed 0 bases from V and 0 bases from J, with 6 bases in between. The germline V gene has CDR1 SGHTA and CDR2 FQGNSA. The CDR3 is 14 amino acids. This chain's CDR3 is CASSLAGTSYEQYF. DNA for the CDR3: TGTGCCAGCAGCTTAGCAGGGACCTCCTACGAGCAGTACTTC.

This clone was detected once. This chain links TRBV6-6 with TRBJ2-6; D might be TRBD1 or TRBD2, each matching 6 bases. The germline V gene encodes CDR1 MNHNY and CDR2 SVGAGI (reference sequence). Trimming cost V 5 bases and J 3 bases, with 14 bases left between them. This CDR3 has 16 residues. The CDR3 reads CASSREQGYGANVLTF. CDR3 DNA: TGTGCCAGCAGTCGGGAGCAGGGGTATGGGGCCAACGTCCTGACTTTC.

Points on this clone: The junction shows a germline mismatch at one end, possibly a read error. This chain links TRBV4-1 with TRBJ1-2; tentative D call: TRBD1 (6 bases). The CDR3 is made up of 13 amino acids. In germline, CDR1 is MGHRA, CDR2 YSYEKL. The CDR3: CASSPTPGQLLSF. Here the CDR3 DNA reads TGCGCCAGCAGCCCCACTCCGGGACAACTTCTGTCCTTC.

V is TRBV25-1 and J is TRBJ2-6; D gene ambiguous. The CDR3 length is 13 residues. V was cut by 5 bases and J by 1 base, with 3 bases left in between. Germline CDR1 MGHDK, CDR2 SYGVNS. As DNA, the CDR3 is TGTGCCAGCAGTAAATCTGGGGCCAACGTCCTGACTTTC. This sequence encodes CASSKSGANVLTF.

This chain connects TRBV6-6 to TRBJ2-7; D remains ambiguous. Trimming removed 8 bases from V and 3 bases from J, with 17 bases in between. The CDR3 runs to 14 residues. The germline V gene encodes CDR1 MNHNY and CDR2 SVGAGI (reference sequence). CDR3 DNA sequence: TGTGCCAGCTGCTCAACTTGGCCCCACTACGAGCAGTACTTC. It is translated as CASCSTWPHYEQYF.

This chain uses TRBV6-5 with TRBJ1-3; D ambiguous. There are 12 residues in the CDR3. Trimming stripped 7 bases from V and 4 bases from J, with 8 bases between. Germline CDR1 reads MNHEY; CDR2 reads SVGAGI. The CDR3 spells CASNVKGNTIYF. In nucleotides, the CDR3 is TGTGCCAGCAATGTAAAGGGAAACACCATATATTTT.

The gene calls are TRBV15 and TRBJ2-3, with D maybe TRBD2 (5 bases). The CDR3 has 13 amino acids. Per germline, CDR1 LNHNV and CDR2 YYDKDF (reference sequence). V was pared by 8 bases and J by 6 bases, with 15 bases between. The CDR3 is CATSSSGSDTQYF. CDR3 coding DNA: TGTGCCACCTCTTCTTCGGGGAGCGATACGCAGTATTTT.

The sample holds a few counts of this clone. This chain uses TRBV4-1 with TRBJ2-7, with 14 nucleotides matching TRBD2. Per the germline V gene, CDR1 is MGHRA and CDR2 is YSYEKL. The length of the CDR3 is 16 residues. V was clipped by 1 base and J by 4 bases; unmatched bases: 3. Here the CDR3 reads CASSQVGTSGGYEQYF. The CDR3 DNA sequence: TGCGCCAGCAGCCAAGTTGGGACTAGCGGGGGATACGAGCAGTACTTC.

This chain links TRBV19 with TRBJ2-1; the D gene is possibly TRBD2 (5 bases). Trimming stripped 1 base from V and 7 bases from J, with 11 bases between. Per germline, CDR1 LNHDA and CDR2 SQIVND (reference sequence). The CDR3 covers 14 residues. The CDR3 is CASSIGGQSNEQFF. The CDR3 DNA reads TGTGCCAGTAGTATAGGCGGGCAGTCAAATGAGCAGTTCTTC.

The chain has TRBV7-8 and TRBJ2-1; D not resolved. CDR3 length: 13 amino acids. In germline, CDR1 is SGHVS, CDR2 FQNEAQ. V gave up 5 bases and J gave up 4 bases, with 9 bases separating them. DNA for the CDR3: TGTGCCAGCAGCCCTGACCAGTACAATGAGCAGTTCTTC. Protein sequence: CASSPDQYNEQFF.